The rows below give T cell receptor beta chains drawn from one sample of a study of graft-versus-host responses after intestinal transplantation. The protocol was immunoSEQ multiplex PCR, while the TCRdb copy is restricted to in-frame clones and leaves out a portion. The repertoire consists of roughly 99,000 clones, with about 84% occurring once and the leading ten covering under 1.5%. The sequences come from PBMCs, collected 255 days after intestinal transplant. The receptors derive from a human patient who received an intestinal transplant, so some T cells may come from the graft donor. CDR3s include the opening cysteine and the closing phenylalanine or tryptophan. The D gene is left open where the match is weak. The listing skips clone size in some rows; elsewhere it reads once, few, many or a size class.

D,size,V,J,length,DNA,CDR3
TRBD1,-,TRBV4-1,TRBJ1-2,17,TGCGCCAGCAGCCAAGACCCCGGGACAGGGGGCAATTATGGCTACACCTTC,CASSQDPGTGGNYGYTF
-,-,TRBV7-2,TRBJ2-7,13,TGTGCCAGCAGCTTAGTTGGTCACCACGAGCAGTACTTC,CASSLVGHHEQYF
-,-,TRBV19,TRBJ1-2,13,TGTGCCAGTGTACCCCAGGGAGGGTATGGCTACACCTTC,CASVPQGGYGYTF
-,-,TRBV27,TRBJ1-1,14,TGTGCCAGCGCAGAGCGGGAGGAGAACACTGAAGCTTTCTTT,CASAEREENTEAFF
-,-,TRBV5-4,TRBJ1-2,15,TGTGCCAGCAGCTTGAGTACGGGAGCTAACTATGGCTACACCTTC,CASSLSTGANYGYTF
-,-,TRBV6-1,TRBJ1-1,14,TGTGCCAGCAGTGAAGAAGGCAGGGGCACTGAAGCTTTCTTT,CASSEEGRGTEAFF
-,-,TRBV6-1,TRBJ2-1,15,TGTGCCAGCAGTTCACAGGGAGGGGCCTACAATGAGCAGTTCTTC,CASSSQGGAYNEQFF
TRBD1,-,TRBV28,TRBJ1-5,13,TGTGCCAGCAGCTCTACAGGGGATCAGCCCCAGCATTTT,CASSSTGDQPQHF
TRBD1,-,TRBV28,TRBJ1-2,14,TGTGCCAGCACCGTCGGACAGGGGCCCTATGGCTACACCTTC,CASTVGQGPYGYTF
TRBD1,once,TRBV5-6,TRBJ1-2,14,TGTGCCAGCAGCTGGAAGGACAGGGTCTATGGCTACACCTTC,CASSWKDRVYGYTF
-,-,TRBV7-7,TRBJ2-1,13,TGTGCTAGCAGCTTAGAGGAATACAATGAGCAGTTCTTC,CASSLEEYNEQFF
TRBD1,-,TRBV28,TRBJ1-2,13,TGTGCCAGCAGCACGACAGGGGGCTATGGCTACACCTTC,CASSTTGGYGYTF
-,once,TRBV11-2,TRBJ1-2,11,TGTGCCAGCGGGCAGGGGTTTGGCTACACCTTC,CASGQGFGYTF
-,-,TRBV30,TRBJ2-7,16,TGTGCCTGGAGTTTCCCCGGGACGGGGAGGATCTACGAGCAGTACTTC,CAWSFPGTGRIYEQYF
TRBD2,-,TRBV7-8,TRBJ2-2,16,TGTGCCAGCACCCCTACGGGACTAGAGGGGCCCGGGGAGCTGTTTTTT,CASTPTGLEGPGELFF
-,-,TRBV4-2,TRBJ2-3,15,TGTGCCAGCAGCCAAGACGGGATGCGGGGAGATACGCAGTATTTT,CASSQDGMRGDTQYF
TRBD2,once,TRBV7-3,TRBJ2-3,18,TGTGCCAGCAGCTTAGGTCTAGCGGGAGGGGACCCCACAGATACGCAGTATTTT,CASSLGLAGGDPTDTQYF
TRBD2,few,TRBV7-9,TRBJ2-3,16,TGTGCCAGCAGCCGGACTAGCGGGAGGATTACAGATACGCAGTATTTT,CASSRTSGRITDTQYF
-,-,TRBV5-6,TRBJ2-5,13,TGTGCCAGCAGCTTAGGGGTAAAAGAGACCCAGTACTTC,CASSLGVKETQYF
TRBD1,once,TRBV13,TRBJ2-7,13,TGTGCCAGCAGCTCAGGGACAGGCGTCGAGCAGTACTTC,CASSSGTGVEQYF
TRBD1,-,TRBV7-7,TRBJ2-5,15,TGTGCTAGCAGCCTCCGGGACAGGGCACAAGAGACCCAGTACTTC,CASSLRDRAQETQYF
-,-,TRBV6-1,TRBJ1-1,13,TGTGCCAGCAGCAGGGACACAGGGACTGAAGCTTTCTTT,CASSRDTGTEAFF
TRBD2,-,TRBV19,TRBJ2-7,17,TGTGCCAGTCAACTAAGCGGGGGCCACGCTACACCCTACGAGCAGTACTTC,CASQLSGGHATPYEQYF
-,-,TRBV7-8,TRBJ2-1,16,TGTGCCAGCAGCTTAAAGCCGCTAGCCGAATACAATGAGCAGTTCTTC,CASSLKPLAEYNEQFF
-,once,TRBV6-5,TRBJ2-2,16,TGTGCCAGCAGTTACGGGGTGGAGTTGGGTACCGGGGAGCTGTTTTTT,CASSYGVELGTGELFF
TRBD1,-,TRBV2,TRBJ2-3,15,TGTGCCAGCAGCCGGGACAGGGGGCGGATAGATACGCAGTATTTT,CASSRDRGRIDTQYF
TRBD1,few,TRBV19,TRBJ1-6,15,TGTGCCAGTAGTATTGGGGACAGGGGGCCTTCACCCCTCCACTTT,CASSIGDRGPSPLHF
TRBD1,once,TRBV6-6,TRBJ2-3,14,TGTGCCAGCAGCAGGGACAGCCGCACAGATACGCAGTATTTT,CASSRDSRTDTQYF
-,-,TRBV4-3,TRBJ2-1,15,TGCGCCAGCAGCCAAGATAGTAGACCCTACAATGAGCAGTTCTTC,CASSQDSRPYNEQFF
TRBD2,-,TRBV2,TRBJ2-3,15,TGTGCCAGCAGCGGTTTAGCGGGGAGTACAGATACGCAGTATTTT,CASSGLAGSTDTQYF
-,-,TRBV30,TRBJ1-2,12,TGCATGGGGTCAGGCGCATCTTATGGCTACACCTTC,CMGSGASYGYTF
-,-,TRBV28,TRBJ2-5,17,TGTGCCAGCAGTTTTATAGGTCCCGGAACGGAAAAAGAGACCCAGTACTTC,CASSFIGPGTEKETQYF
-,-,TRBV6-6,TRBJ1-2,14,TGTGCCAGCAATAGGAGGGAAGCTAACTATGGCTACACCTTC,CASNRREANYGYTF
-,-,TRBV27,TRBJ2-2,16,TGTGCCAGCAGTTTATTGGGTGTGGGGGCCACCGGGGAGCTGTTTTTT,CASSLLGVGATGELFF
TRBD1,-,TRBV7-8,TRBJ2-5,16,TGTGCCAGCAGCCGTTACGGACAGGGGGCCAAAGAGACCCAGTACTTC,CASSRYGQGAKETQYF
TRBD1,once,TRBV19,TRBJ1-4,18,TGTGCCAGTAGTCAATCGGCAGGGGGCTTTGCAACTAATGAAAAACTGTTTTTT,CASSQSAGGFATNEKLFF
-,-,TRBV5-7,TRBJ1-3,15,TGTGCCAGCAGCTTGAGGGGGTATTCTGGAAACACCATATATTTT,CASSLRGYSGNTIYF
-,few,TRBV14,TRBJ2-2,13,TGTGCCAGCAGCCAAAGGGCCACCGGGGAGCTGTTTTTT,CASSQRATGELFF
TRBD2,-,TRBV11-3,TRBJ2-3,15,TGTGCCAGCAGTCAGCGGGGGAGGGGCACAGATACGCAGTATTTT,CASSQRGRGTDTQYF
-,-,TRBV6-5,TRBJ2-7,15,TGTGCCAGCAGTTACCGTCCCATACCGATTGACGAGCAGTACTTC,CASSYRPIPIDEQYF
-,-,TRBV9,TRBJ2-3,18,TGTGCCAGCAGCGTAGAAGGAGGGCCGGCTTCTAGCACAGATACGCAGTATTTT,CASSVEGGPASSTDTQYF
TRBD2,-,TRBV4-1,TRBJ2-5,16,TGCGCCAGCAGCCAAAGCGGGGGACCTCGGGAAGAGACCCAGTACTTC,CASSQSGGPREETQYF
TRBD1,-,TRBV5-1,TRBJ2-7,16,TGCGCCAGCAGCTATGGGACAGGGGATTGGTCCTACGAGCAGTACTTC,CASSYGTGDWSYEQYF
-,-,TRBV19,TRBJ2-1,15,TGTGCCAGTAGTATTGGCCGCTCATCCTACAATGAGCAGTTCTTC,CASSIGRSSYNEQFF
-,once,TRBV29-1,TRBJ1-2,12,TGCAGCGCCCAGACCGCTCTAGCCGGCTACACCTTC,CSAQTALAGYTF
-,-,TRBV4-1,TRBJ1-6,15,TGCGCCAGCAGCCAAGGTCCAGCTCGGAATTCACCCCTCCACTTT,CASSQGPARNSPLHF
-,-,TRBV4-1,TRBJ2-7,15,TGCGCCAGCAGCCAAGGGCCAGGGGCCTCCTACGAGCAGTACTTC,CASSQGPGASYEQYF
TRBD1,-,TRBV5-4,TRBJ1-1,14,TGTGCCAGCAGCGCTCAGGGGGCGCTCGCTGAAGCTTTCTTT,CASSAQGALAEAFF
TRBD2,-,TRBV7-6,TRBJ2-5,16,TGTGCCAGCAGCTTAGCCCCAGGACTAGGGGTAGAGACCCAGTACTTC,CASSLAPGLGVETQYF
-,-,TRBV30,TRBJ2-5,14,TGTGCCCGCCGGGACAAGAGACTTACGGAGACCCAGTACTTC,CARRDKRLTETQYF
-,-,TRBV14,TRBJ2-1,13,TGTGCCAGCAGCCAACCGGGTTACAATGAGCAGTTCTTC,CASSQPGYNEQFF
TRBD2,few,TRBV27,TRBJ2-7,14,TGTGCCAGCAGTTTATACGGGGGGGCAGGGGAGCAGTACTTC,CASSLYGGAGEQYF
-,few,TRBV7-9,TRBJ1-2,14,TGTGCCAGCAGCTTAGAGCCACAGCGGTGGGGCTACACCTTC,CASSLEPQRWGYTF
-,-,TRBV19,TRBJ2-2,16,TGTGCCAGTAGTATTGGAGGGGGAGCGAACACCGGGGAGCTGTTTTTT,CASSIGGGANTGELFF
-,once,TRBV6-5,TRBJ2-4,14,TGTGCCACTACTCGGCCAGGGGCCAAAAACATTCAGTACTTC,CATTRPGAKNIQYF
-,-,TRBV7-3,TRBJ1-1,15,TGTGCCAGCAGCTTTACACGGGCGGGGCGGACTGAAGCTTTCTTT,CASSFTRAGRTEAFF
TRBD2,once,TRBV5-1,TRBJ2-3,20,TGCGCCAGCAGCCCTAACATCGCAGATCTAGCGGGGGGGCCGAAAGATACGCAGTATTTT,CASSPNIADLAGGPKDTQYF
TRBD1,-,TRBV27,TRBJ2-7,18,TGTGCCAGCAGTTTGGTCCCCCGCCGTGGACAGGATCACAACGAGCAGTACTTC,CASSLVPRRGQDHNEQYF
-,-,TRBV10-3,TRBJ1-6,17,TGTGCCATCAGTGAATGGCGGTCCGGCTCCTATAATTCACCCCTCCACTTT,CAISEWRSGSYNSPLHF
-,-,TRBV7-9,TRBJ1-1,13,TGTGCCAGCAGCTTCCCCGGGGACACTGAAGCTTTCTTT,CASSFPGDTEAFF